These T cell receptor beta chains were read from a single sample in a study of regulatory T cells in long-lasting Graves disease. A single record per CDR3 protein comes from TCRdb applying MiXCR to the multiplex PCR reads. The data contain about 220,000 distinct CDR3 sequences, roughly 18% of them seen just once; the ten biggest clones take up 10% to 15%. These data also featured in a second study, about T cells in Graves' hyperthyroidism and ophthalmopathy.

Source: peripheral blood mononuclear cells (PBMCs), taken at new diagnosis, from a patient treated with antithyroid drugs. Receptor source: a woman aged 25 to 45 with Graves disease. Both conserved end residues are part of each CDR3. A D gene is named only where the DNA matches it firmly. Clone size appears in some rows only: once, few, many, or a class for an expanded clone.

V gene: TRBV6-1; J gene: TRBJ1-6; CDR3 length: 15; clone size: many; D gene: TRBD1; CDR3 DNA: TGTGCCAGCGAACGGGGACAGGGGGTAGGTTCACCCCTCCACTTT; CDR3 protein: CASERGQGVGSPLHF
V gene: TRBV2; J gene: TRBJ1-2; CDR3 length: 17; clone size: -; D gene: -; CDR3 DNA: TGTGCCAGCAGTGCACCCCAGGCAGCCGAAACCACCTATGGCTACACCTTC; CDR3 protein: CASSAPQAAETTYGYTF
V gene: TRBV5-1; J gene: TRBJ2-1; CDR3 length: 13; clone size: many; D gene: -; CDR3 DNA: TGCGCCAGTTGGGGGAGCAACTACAATGAGCAGTTCTTC; CDR3 protein: CASWGSNYNEQFF
V gene: TRBV28; J gene: TRBJ2-2; CDR3 length: 17; clone size: many; D gene: -; CDR3 DNA: TGTGCCAGCAGTTTATTTCTTTTGACAGATAGCACCGGGGAGCTGTTTTTT; CDR3 protein: CASSLFLLTDSTGELFF
V gene: TRBV2; J gene: TRBJ2-1; CDR3 length: 20; clone size: -; D gene: TRBD1; CDR3 DNA: TGTGCCAGCAGTTTACGACAGGGGGCCGATACCTCCTATTCCTACAATGAGCAGTTCTTC; CDR3 protein: CASSLRQGADTSYSYNEQFF
V gene: TRBV27; J gene: TRBJ1-2; CDR3 length: 15; clone size: many; D gene: TRBD1; CDR3 DNA: TGTGCCAGCGGAACGAGGACAGGGGGGAACTATGGCTACACCTTC; CDR3 protein: CASGTRTGGNYGYTF
V gene: TRBV12-3/TRBV12-4; J gene: TRBJ1-1; CDR3 length: 13; clone size: -; D gene: -; CDR3 DNA: TGTGCCAGCGAAGGGGAATCGGACACTGAAGCTTTCTTT; CDR3 protein: CASEGESDTEAFF
V gene: TRBV2; J gene: TRBJ2-1; CDR3 length: 15; clone size: many; D gene: -; CDR3 DNA: TGTGCCAGCAGTACGGACTTGAGCTCCTACAATGAGCAGTTCTTC; CDR3 protein: CASSTDLSSYNEQFF
V gene: TRBV28; J gene: TRBJ2-7; CDR3 length: 16; clone size: many; D gene: TRBD2; CDR3 DNA: TGTGCCAGCAGTTTCCCGGCAGCGGGAGGGCCCTACGAGCAGTACTTC; CDR3 protein: CASSFPAAGGPYEQYF
V gene: TRBV20-1; J gene: TRBJ1-6; CDR3 length: 14; clone size: many; D gene: -; CDR3 DNA: TGCAGTGCTAATCCCCGGTTATATAATTCACCCCTCCACTTT; CDR3 protein: CSANPRLYNSPLHF
V gene: TRBV20-1; J gene: TRBJ2-5; CDR3 length: 14; clone size: many; D gene: TRBD1; CDR3 DNA: TGTGCAATCCCGGGACAGGGGGGCCAAGAGACCCAGTACTTC; CDR3 protein: CAIPGQGGQETQYF
V gene: TRBV6-1; J gene: TRBJ1-2; CDR3 length: 14; clone size: -; D gene: -; CDR3 DNA: TGTGCCAGCAGCTCGGACTCCCGGTGGTATGGCTACACCTTC; CDR3 protein: CASSSDSRWYGYTF
V gene: TRBV20-1; J gene: TRBJ2-3; CDR3 length: 16; clone size: many; D gene: TRBD2; CDR3 DNA: TGCAGTGCTAGAGATAGAGGGGGACTAGCATCAGATACGCAGTATTTT; CDR3 protein: CSARDRGGLASDTQYF
V gene: TRBV7-9; J gene: TRBJ2-2; CDR3 length: 17; clone size: many; D gene: TRBD2; CDR3 DNA: TGTGCCAGCAGCCCGGGACTAGCGGGACCCGGAGGGGGGGAGCTGTTTTTT; CDR3 protein: CASSPGLAGPGGGELFF
V gene: TRBV29-1; J gene: TRBJ2-7; CDR3 length: 17; clone size: -; D gene: TRBD2; CDR3 DNA: TGCAACGTTGGTAGGTCTAGCGGGAGTCGTTTCACCTACGACCAGTACTTC; CDR3 protein: CNVGRSSGSRFTYDQYF
V gene: TRBV28; J gene: TRBJ2-4; CDR3 length: 14; clone size: -; D gene: TRBD1; CDR3 DNA: TGTGCCAGCAGTTTGGGACAGGGGATCCCCATTCAGTACTTC; CDR3 protein: CASSLGQGIPIQYF
V gene: TRBV7-2; J gene: TRBJ2-1; CDR3 length: 13; clone size: many; D gene: -; CDR3 DNA: TGTGCCAGCAGCTACGACATCTACAATGAGCAGTTCTTC; CDR3 protein: CASSYDIYNEQFF
V gene: TRBV10-3; J gene: TRBJ2-5; CDR3 length: 13; clone size: many; D gene: -; CDR3 DNA: TGTGCCATCAGCGAACGATACGAAGAGACCCAGTACTTC; CDR3 protein: CAISERYEETQYF
V gene: TRBV11-2; J gene: TRBJ1-2; CDR3 length: 14; clone size: many; D gene: -; CDR3 DNA: TGTGCCAGCAGCTTGGGTCACAGCCTCTATGGCTACACCTTC; CDR3 protein: CASSLGHSLYGYTF
V gene: TRBV2; J gene: TRBJ1-4; CDR3 length: 15; clone size: many; D gene: -; CDR3 DNA: TGTGCCAGCACTATGGACAGTGCAACTAATGAAAAACTGTTTTTT; CDR3 protein: CASTMDSATNEKLFF
V gene: TRBV6-5; J gene: TRBJ1-1; CDR3 length: 15; clone size: many; D gene: TRBD1; CDR3 DNA: TGTGCCAGCAGTTCCGCAGGGGGCGCGGACACTGAAGCTTTCTTT; CDR3 protein: CASSSAGGADTEAFF
V gene: TRBV20-1; J gene: TRBJ1-1; CDR3 length: 13; clone size: many; D gene: -; CDR3 DNA: TGCAGTGCTATGAGACAGACTATGTTTGAAGCTTTCTTT; CDR3 protein: CSAMRQTMFEAFF
V gene: TRBV28; J gene: TRBJ2-7; CDR3 length: 13; clone size: many; D gene: TRBD1; CDR3 DNA: TGTGCCAGCAGAGCAGGGGGATGGTACGAGCAGTACTTC; CDR3 protein: CASRAGGWYEQYF
V gene: TRBV24-1; J gene: TRBJ1-6; CDR3 length: 13; clone size: many; D gene: -; CDR3 DNA: TGTGCCACCAGTGACAGGGCGGACTCACCCCTCCACTTT; CDR3 protein: CATSDRADSPLHF
V gene: TRBV9; J gene: TRBJ2-3; CDR3 length: 14; clone size: many; D gene: -; CDR3 DNA: TGTGCCAGCAGCGAGGGGAAGGGGGTAGATACGCAGTATTTT; CDR3 protein: CASSEGKGVDTQYF
V gene: TRBV11-3; J gene: TRBJ1-4; CDR3 length: 13; clone size: many; D gene: -; CDR3 DNA: TGTGCCAGCAGCTGGGCAGTAAATGAAAAACTGTTTTTT; CDR3 protein: CASSWAVNEKLFF
V gene: TRBV12-3/TRBV12-4; J gene: TRBJ1-5; CDR3 length: 12; clone size: many; D gene: -; CDR3 DNA: TGTGCCAGCGGGAGGGGGTTGCAGCCCCAGCATTTT; CDR3 protein: CASGRGLQPQHF
V gene: TRBV11-2; J gene: TRBJ2-1; CDR3 length: 15; clone size: many; D gene: TRBD2; CDR3 DNA: TGTGCCAGCAGCTTTCAGGGACTAGTTTCGGTTGAGCAGTTCTTC; CDR3 protein: CASSFQGLVSVEQFF
V gene: TRBV11-1; J gene: TRBJ2-7; CDR3 length: 15; clone size: few; D gene: TRBD2; CDR3 DNA: TGTGCCAGCAGCTGGCTAGCGGATGATTCCTACGAGCAGTACTTC; CDR3 protein: CASSWLADDSYEQYF
V gene: TRBV28; J gene: TRBJ1-6; CDR3 length: 14; clone size: -; D gene: -; CDR3 DNA: TGTGCCAGCAGTGGAGAATTCTATAATTCACCCCTCCACTTT; CDR3 protein: CASSGEFYNSPLHF
V gene: TRBV19; J gene: TRBJ1-1; CDR3 length: 14; clone size: many; D gene: TRBD1; CDR3 DNA: TGTGCCAGTAGTAAGAGGACAGGGGGCACTGAAGCTTTCTTT; CDR3 protein: CASSKRTGGTEAFF
V gene: TRBV12-3/TRBV12-4; J gene: TRBJ2-7; CDR3 length: 14; clone size: many; D gene: -; CDR3 DNA: TGTGCCAGCAGTTCGACACTTAACTCCTACGAGCAGTACTTC; CDR3 protein: CASSSTLNSYEQYF
V gene: TRBV6-1; J gene: TRBJ1-1; CDR3 length: 11; clone size: many; D gene: -; CDR3 DNA: TGTGCCAGCAGGACAGTCACTGAAGCTTTCTTT; CDR3 protein: CASRTVTEAFF
V gene: TRBV28; J gene: TRBJ1-2; CDR3 length: 15; clone size: many; D gene: -; CDR3 DNA: TGTGCCAGCAGTTCACCCGGGACGGTCAACTATGGCTACACCTTC; CDR3 protein: CASSSPGTVNYGYTF
V gene: TRBV6-1; J gene: TRBJ1-5; CDR3 length: 13; clone size: many; D gene: -; CDR3 DNA: TGTGCCAGCAAGACCGATAGCAATCAGCCCCAGCATTTT; CDR3 protein: CASKTDSNQPQHF
V gene: TRBV18; J gene: TRBJ1-1; CDR3 length: 15; clone size: -; D gene: -; CDR3 DNA: TGTGCCAGCTCCCGGGTCTACAACCTGAACACTGAAGCTTTCTTT; CDR3 protein: CASSRVYNLNTEAFF
V gene: TRBV5-1; J gene: TRBJ2-5; CDR3 length: 15; clone size: many; D gene: TRBD1; CDR3 DNA: TGCGCCAGCAGCCAAACAGGGGTCCTTGGGGAGACCCAGTACTTC; CDR3 protein: CASSQTGVLGETQYF
V gene: TRBV11-2; J gene: TRBJ2-3; CDR3 length: 12; clone size: many; D gene: -; CDR3 DNA: TGTGCCAGCAGCTTAGATCGCGATACGCAGTATTTT; CDR3 protein: CASSLDRDTQYF
V gene: TRBV12-3/TRBV12-4; J gene: TRBJ1-1; CDR3 length: 19; clone size: many; D gene: -; CDR3 DNA: TGTGCCAGCACCACCTTCCAACCACACGGGTCCCCCCTGGACACTGAAGCTTTCTTT; CDR3 protein: CASTTFQPHGSPLDTEAFF
V gene: TRBV6-1; J gene: TRBJ1-5; CDR3 length: 13; clone size: many; D gene: -; CDR3 DNA: TGTGCCAGCAGCGACTTTTACGGGCAGCCCCAGCATTTT; CDR3 protein: CASSDFYGQPQHF
V gene: TRBV11-2; J gene: TRBJ2-3; CDR3 length: 13; clone size: many; D gene: -; CDR3 DNA: TGTGCCAGCAGCTTAGCCGCGGCAGATACGCAGTATTTT; CDR3 protein: CASSLAAADTQYF
V gene: TRBV7-3; J gene: TRBJ1-4; CDR3 length: 15; clone size: many; D gene: -; CDR3 DNA: TGTGCCAGCAGCACCACGGGGGGGTCTAATGAAAAACTGTTTTTT; CDR3 protein: CASSTTGGSNEKLFF
V gene: TRBV6-1; J gene: TRBJ1-3; CDR3 length: 15; clone size: many; D gene: TRBD1; CDR3 DNA: TGTGCCAGCAGTCGACAGGGGATAGCAGGAAACACCATATATTTT; CDR3 protein: CASSRQGIAGNTIYF
V gene: TRBV6-1; J gene: TRBJ2-2; CDR3 length: 18; clone size: many; D gene: TRBD2; CDR3 DNA: TGTGCCAGCATCCAAACGGGACTAGCGGGAGGGGGGAGCGGGGAGCTGTTTTTT; CDR3 protein: CASIQTGLAGGGSGELFF
V gene: TRBV2; J gene: TRBJ1-6; CDR3 length: 15; clone size: many; D gene: -; CDR3 DNA: TGTGCCAGCAGGGGCCCCAGAGGAATTAATTCACCCCTCCACTTT; CDR3 protein: CASRGPRGINSPLHF